This T cell receptor (beta chain) was sequenced in a study of shared clonotypes between healthy human individuals. The study's findings and limits: Generation of non-shared clonotypes was less probable than generation of clonotypes shared by all four donors. Sampling was confined to blood; repertoires within tissues likely differ. Sorted-subset sequencing was shown by rarefaction to be incomplete despite large depth.

Investigators divided CD4+ cells into CD45RA+ naive and CD45RA-negative memory subsets. With respect to this clone: Its cognate antigen is unknown.

The data were produced by immunoSEQ multiplex PCR, yet TCRdb's version contains in-frame clones alone and is incomplete. This sample yields 2 million to 3 million clones, of which 93% are seen a single time; about 0.38% belongs to the top ten. Looked up from germline, CDR1 is SGHDN and CDR2 is FVKESK. V was trimmed by 4 bases and J by 1 base, leaving 8 bases between them. The CDR3 extends over 13 amino acids. The rearrangement joins TRBV14 to TRBJ2-7; tentatively, D is TRBD2 (6 bases). This TCR derives from a man younger than 35 in good health. Some clones in this sample may be carry-over from other donors' samples. Sequenced: naive CD4+ T cells from PBMCs. Subset reported: CD45RA+ positively selected. The DNA of the CDR3 is TGTGCCAGCAGCCGAGGGACTTCCTACGAGCAGTACTTC. Residues: CASSRGTSYEQYF.